The T cell receptor (beta chain) described here comes from a study of T cell repertoires in cytomegalovirus infection. The wider study: Public TCR beta signatures marked donors with CMV infection and the matching HLA. Overall study findings and caveats: In two of eight donors, the top clonotype was HLA-C-restricted CMV-specific.

Germline loops: CDR1 LNHDA, CDR2 SQIVND (reference sequence). The CDR3 contains 16 residues. With 0 bases removed from V and 2 bases from J, the gap between germline ends came to 11 bases. This clonotype turned up a few times. Its antigen is not identified. One entry per CDR3 protein results from TCRdb running MiXCR on the reads. Of hundreds of thousands of distinct CDR3 sequences listed, less than 40% were seen once; the top ten hold 2.8%. The V gene is TRBV19, the J gene TRBJ2-1; D is perhaps TRBD2 (5 bases). The sequenced material came from PBMCs. This sequence originates from a human donor in good health (CMV status not recorded). Some clones in this sample may be carry-over from other donors' samples. The CDR3 here is CASSIDRGPAYNEQFF. The CDR3 region has the DNA TGTGCCAGTAGTATAGATCGGGGTCCTGCCTACAATGAGCAGTTCTTC.